This TCR beta chain was identified in a study of immune evolution from preneoplasia to lung adenocarcinoma. General study findings and limits: Clonality was highest in normal lung, lower in later-stage lesions apparently.

The V gene end was trimmed by 4 bases and the J gene end by 2 bases; junction bases not matched to a gene: 3. The length of the CDR3 is 13 residues. From germline, CDR1 is SQVTM and CDR2 ANQGSEA. Patient tissue came from resections in Japan or China, 2014–2017. As to this clone: Its specificity is unknown.

Libraries were prepared by immunoSEQ multiplex PCR; TCRdb keeps only in-frame clonotypes and omits some of them. This table holds 3,500 to 5,000 clones, approximately 80% found once. The sample consisted of FFPE adjacent normal lung tissue. The chain recombines TRBV29-1 with TRBJ1-2; 8 bases align to TRBD1. The sequence was obtained from a person aged 60-80 years with lung adenocarcinoma. The DNA of the CDR3 is TGCAGCGTTGCAAACAGGGGGAACTATGGCTACACCTTC. This codes for CSVANRGNYGYTF.